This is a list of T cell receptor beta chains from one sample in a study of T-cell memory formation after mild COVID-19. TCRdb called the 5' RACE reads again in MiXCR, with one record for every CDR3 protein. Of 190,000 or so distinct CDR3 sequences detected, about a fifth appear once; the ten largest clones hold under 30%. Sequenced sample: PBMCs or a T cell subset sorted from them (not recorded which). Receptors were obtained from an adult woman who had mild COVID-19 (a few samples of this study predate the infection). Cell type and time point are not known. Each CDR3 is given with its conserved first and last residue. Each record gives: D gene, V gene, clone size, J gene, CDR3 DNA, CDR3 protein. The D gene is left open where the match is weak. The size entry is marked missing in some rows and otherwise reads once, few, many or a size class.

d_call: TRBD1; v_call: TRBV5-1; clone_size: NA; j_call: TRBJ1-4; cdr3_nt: TGCGCCAGCAGCAGCGGCAGCCTGAAGGACAGGGAGGAAAAACTGTTTTTT; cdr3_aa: CASSSGSLKDREEKLFF
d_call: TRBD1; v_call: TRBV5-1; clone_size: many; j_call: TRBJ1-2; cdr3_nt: TGCGCCAGCAGCGATGGACAGGGGGACTACTATGGCTACACCTTC; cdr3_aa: CASSDGQGDYYGYTF
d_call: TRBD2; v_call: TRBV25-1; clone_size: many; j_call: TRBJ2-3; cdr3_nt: TGTGCCAGCAGACCACGACCGGGAGGGCCCACAGATACGCAGTATTTT; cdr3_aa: CASRPRPGGPTDTQYF
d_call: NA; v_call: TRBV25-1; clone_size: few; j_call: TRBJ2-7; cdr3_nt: TGTGCCAGCAGCGCAACCGATTCGGGTGACTCCTACGAGCAGTACTTC; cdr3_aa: CASSATDSGDSYEQYF
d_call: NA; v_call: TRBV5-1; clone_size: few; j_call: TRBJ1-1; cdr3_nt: TGCGCCAGCAGCTCCCGGGGCGAGGGATTCGGTGGCACTGAAGCTTTCTTT; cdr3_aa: CASSSRGEGFGGTEAFF
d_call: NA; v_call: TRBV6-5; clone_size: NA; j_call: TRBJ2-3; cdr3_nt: TGTGCCAGCAGTTACTCACCGGGACTGGGACTCACAGATACGCAGTATTTT; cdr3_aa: CASSYSPGLGLTDTQYF
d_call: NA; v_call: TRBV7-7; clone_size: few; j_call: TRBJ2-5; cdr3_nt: TGTGCCAGCAGCCCCCGACAGGGGAGGGGAGAGACCCAGTACTTC; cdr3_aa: CASSPRQGRGETQYF
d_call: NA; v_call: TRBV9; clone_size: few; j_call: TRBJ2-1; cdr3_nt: TGTGCCAGCAGCGTAGGAGGGGGGGCCAATGAGCAGTTCTTC; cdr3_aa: CASSVGGGANEQFF
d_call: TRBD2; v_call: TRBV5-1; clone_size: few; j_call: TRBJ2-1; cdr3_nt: TGCGCCAGCAGCGCCACCCCCGGGACTAGCGGGGGCCACGAGCAGTTCTTC; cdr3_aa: CASSATPGTSGGHEQFF
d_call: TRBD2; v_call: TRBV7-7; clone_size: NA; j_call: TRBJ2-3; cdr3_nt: TGTGCTAGCAGCAAGGGACTAGCGGGGTATGGCACAGATACGCAGTATTTT; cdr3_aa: CASSKGLAGYGTDTQYF
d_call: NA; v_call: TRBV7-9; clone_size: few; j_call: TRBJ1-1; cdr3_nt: TGTGCCAGCAGCTTAGAGAGACGGGACACTCTGCCTGAAGCTTTCTTT; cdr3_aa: CASSLERRDTLPEAFF
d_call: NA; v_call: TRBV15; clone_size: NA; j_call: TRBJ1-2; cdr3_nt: TGTGCCACCAGCAGAGACAGGGGCTATGGCTACACCTTC; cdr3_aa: CATSRDRGYGYTF
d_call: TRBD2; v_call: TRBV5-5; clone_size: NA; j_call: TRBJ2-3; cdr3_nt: TGTGCCAGCAGCGGCGTGCTAGCGGGTTCCACAGATACGCAGTATTTT; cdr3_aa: CASSGVLAGSTDTQYF
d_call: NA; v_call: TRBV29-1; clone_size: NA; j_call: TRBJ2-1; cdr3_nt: TGCAGCGTTCAATCGACAGAGTACAATGAGCAGTTCTTC; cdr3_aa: CSVQSTEYNEQFF
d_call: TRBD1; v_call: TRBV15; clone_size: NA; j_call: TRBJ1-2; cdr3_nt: TGTGCCACCAGCAAGGGTCCGGGACAGGGGAAGCCTGGCTACACCTTC; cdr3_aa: CATSKGPGQGKPGYTF
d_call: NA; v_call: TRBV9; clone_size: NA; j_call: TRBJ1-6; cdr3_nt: TGTGCCAGCAGCGAGACAGGCTGGTCACCCCTCCACTTT; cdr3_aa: CASSETGWSPLHF
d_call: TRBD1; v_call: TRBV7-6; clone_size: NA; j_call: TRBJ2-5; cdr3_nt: TGTGCCAGCAGCTCCGACCACCGGGACAGTGACCAAGAGACCCAGTACTTC; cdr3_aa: CASSSDHRDSDQETQYF
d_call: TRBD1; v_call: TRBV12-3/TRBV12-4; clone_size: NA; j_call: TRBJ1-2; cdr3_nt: TGTGCCAGCAGTATACAGGGGGCGCCTAACTATGGCTACACCTTC; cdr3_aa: CASSIQGAPNYGYTF
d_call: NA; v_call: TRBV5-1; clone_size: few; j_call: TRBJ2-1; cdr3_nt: TGCGCCAGCAGCTTGGGTATCCGGGGCTGGTCCTACAATGAGCAGTTCTTC; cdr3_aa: CASSLGIRGWSYNEQFF
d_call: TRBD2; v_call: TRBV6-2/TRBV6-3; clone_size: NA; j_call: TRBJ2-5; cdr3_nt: TGTGCCAGAAGTTACGGGGGAGGGATCCAAGAGACCCAGTACTTC; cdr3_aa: CARSYGGGIQETQYF
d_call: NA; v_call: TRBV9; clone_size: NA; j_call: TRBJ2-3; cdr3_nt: TGTGCCAGCAGCGTAAACACAGATACGCAGTATTTT; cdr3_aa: CASSVNTDTQYF
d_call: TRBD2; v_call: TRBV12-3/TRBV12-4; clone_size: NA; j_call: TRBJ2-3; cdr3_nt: TGTGCCAGCACCCAAAGGAAGGGACTATACGATTTT; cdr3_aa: CASTQRKGLYDF
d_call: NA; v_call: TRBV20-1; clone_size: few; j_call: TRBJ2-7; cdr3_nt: TGCAGTGCTAGTCCGGGGGGCGTATTCGAGCAGTACTTC; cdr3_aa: CSASPGGVFEQYF